The 2 T cell receptor beta chains given below trace back to one sample, sequenced in a study of blood T cells in healthy people across ages. Then a second PCR, running roughly 7 to 11 cycles, was carried out with a sample-barcoded 5' primer and a J-beta primer mix. TCRdb used MiXCR to reprocess the 5' RACE reads, holding one entry per CDR3 protein. The table has fewer than 750,000 distinct CDR3 sequences, under 55% seen once; the top ten hold roughly 25%. The sample consisted of blood. The receptors stem from a man older than 75 in good health.

The V call is TRBV7-6, the J call TRBJ1-2; 7 nucleotides line up with TRBD1. The germline V gene encodes CDR1 SGHVS and CDR2 FNYEAQ. V lost 5 bases and J lost 6; bases outside the gene matches: 21. CDR3 length: 18 amino acids. The DNA of the CDR3 is TGTGCCAGCAGCCAACTTCTCTCAACAGGGGTGGAATCGGATGGCTACACCTTC. Amino acids: CASSQLLSTGVESDGYTF.

The rearrangement joins TRBV29-1 to TRBJ2-3; 7 positions agree with TRBD2. The V and J ends lost 3 bases and 2 bases, in that order; junction bases with no gene match: 8. Germline lookup yields CDR1 SQVTM and CDR2 ANQGSEA. The CDR3 has 15 residues. CDR3 in amino acids: CSVDAGDDYTDTQYF. The CDR3 DNA is TGCAGCGTTGATGCGGGGGACGACTACACAGATACGCAGTATTTT.